These T cell receptor beta chains were read from a single sample in a study of T cell changes during pregnancy in multiple sclerosis. The table came from immunoSEQ multiplex PCR; TCRdb's copy has only in-frame clones and leaves some out. The sample includes tens of thousands of clones, around 90% of them seen just once. The sample was CD8+ T cells from peripheral blood mononuclear cells, taken before pregnancy. The receptors were gathered from a female donor with multiple sclerosis, enrolled in a pregnancy study. CDR3s include the opening cysteine and the closing phenylalanine or tryptophan. The order of the fields is V gene, clone size, D gene, J gene, CDR3 length, CDR3 protein, CDR3 DNA. A D gene is named only where the DNA matches it firmly. Where a row states a size, it is once, few, many or the class of an expanded clone; other rows omit it.

TRBV5-1	.	.	TRBJ2-3	14	CASSLTGSTDTQYF	TGCGCCAGCAGCTTGACGGGGAGCACAGATACGCAGTATTTT
TRBV7-8	.	TRBD2	TRBJ2-3	19	CASSRWRVSGGFSTDTQYF	TGTGCCAGCAGCCGTTGGCGGGTTAGCGGGGGGTTCAGCACAGATACGCAGTATTTT
TRBV2	.	TRBD2	TRBJ2-1	22	CASSEATGELAGGLKKDNEQFF	TGTGCCAGCAGTGAAGCCACCGGGGAGCTAGCGGGGGGGCTAAAGAAAGACAATGAGCAGTTCTTC
TRBV21-1	.	.	TRBJ2-3	14	CAHRDRGRADTQYF	TGTGCCCACCGGGACAGGGGGCGGGCAGATACGCAGTATTTT
TRBV5-1	.	.	TRBJ2-3	17	CASSLEVLHDSLDTQYF	TGCGCCAGCAGCTTGGAGGTCTTACATGACTCTTTAGATACGCAGTATTTT
TRBV10-3	.	.	TRBJ2-3	12	CATHSGVDTQYF	TGTGCCACACACTCAGGGGTAGATACGCAGTATTTT
TRBV16	.	.	TRBJ2-7	14	CASSQLGSPYEQYF	TGTGCCAGCAGCCAGTTGGGCAGTCCCTACGAGCAGTACTTC
TRBV9	.	TRBD1	TRBJ2-6	20	CASSVYNPGQGARGANVLTF	TGTGCCAGCAGCGTCTATAACCCGGGACAGGGGGCGCGGGGGGCCAACGTCCTGACTTTC
TRBV30	.	TRBD1	TRBJ1-1	13	CAWSGTGLIEAFF	TGTGCCTGGTCGGGGACAGGGCTGATTGAAGCTTTCTTT
TRBV4-2	.	.	TRBJ2-1	14	CASSQGSTSREQFF	TGTGCCAGCAGCCAAGGGTCGACATCCCGGGAGCAGTTCTTC
TRBV9	.	.	TRBJ2-1	16	CASSPGWGTPYNEQFF	TGTGCCAGCAGCCCTGGTTGGGGGACTCCCTACAATGAGCAGTTCTTC
TRBV13	.	.	TRBJ2-2	14	CASSLGLNTGELFF	TGTGCCAGCAGCTTAGGCCTTAACACCGGGGAGCTGTTTTTT
TRBV14	.	TRBD1	TRBJ1-2	13	CASSVGTAYGYTF	TGTGCCAGCAGCGTTGGGACAGCCTATGGCTACACCTTC
TRBV19	.	.	TRBJ2-2	12	CATSTGPGELFF	TGTGCCACCTCCACTGGTCCCGGGGAGCTGTTTTTT
TRBV9	.	TRBD2	TRBJ2-1	16	CASSVDVAGGVNEQFF	TGTGCCAGCAGCGTAGACGTAGCGGGGGGGGTCAATGAGCAGTTCTTC
TRBV13	.	TRBD2	TRBJ2-7	17	CASSLGPGTSGTYEQYF	TGTGCCAGCAGCTTAGGTCCCGGGACTAGCGGCACCTACGAGCAGTACTTC
TRBV11-2	.	.	TRBJ2-1	14	CASSFIFRGYEQFF	TGTGCCAGCAGCTTTATCTTCAGGGGCTATGAGCAGTTCTTC
TRBV5-4	.	TRBD2	TRBJ2-7	14	CASSPPSGVSEQYF	TGTGCCAGCAGCCCGCCTAGCGGGGTGAGCGAGCAGTACTTC
TRBV27	.	TRBD1	TRBJ2-7	14	CASSHRDRLYEQYF	TGTGCCAGCAGTCACCGGGACAGGCTGTACGAGCAGTACTTC
TRBV29-1	.	TRBD1	TRBJ1-3	15	CSVEGEGQPGNTIYF	TGCAGCGTTGAAGGAGAGGGACAGCCTGGAAACACCATATATTTT
TRBV4-1	.	TRBD2	TRBJ2-7	16	CASSPSGGPGTYEQYF	TGCGCCAGCAGCCCTAGCGGGGGGCCGGGCACCTACGAGCAGTACTTC
TRBV5-6	.	.	TRBJ2-7	14	CASSLGRSSYEQYF	TGTGCCAGCAGCTTAGGAAGGAGTTCTTACGAGCAGTACTTC
TRBV7-9	.	TRBD2	TRBJ2-5	16	CASSLSPGLAEETQYF	TGTGCCAGCAGCCTCTCACCGGGCCTAGCGGAAGAGACCCAGTACTTC
TRBV6-1	.	.	TRBJ2-7	14	CASSLGTDSYEQYF	TGTGCCAGCAGTCTCGGGACTGACTCCTACGAGCAGTACTTC
TRBV6-1	.	.	TRBJ2-3	11	CASSPSHTQYF	TGTGCCAGCAGCCCCTCCCATACGCAGTATTTT
TRBV9	once	.	TRBJ2-5	15	CASSVRGLPGETQYF	TGTGCCAGCAGCGTAAGAGGCCTCCCGGGAGAGACCCAGTACTTC
TRBV2	.	TRBD1	TRBJ1-4	15	CASSEALQGAEKLFF	TGTGCCAGCAGTGAAGCGCTTCAGGGGGCTGAAAAACTGTTTTTT
TRBV7-3	.	.	TRBJ2-1	17	CASSLRAAALSYNEQFF	TGTGCCAGCAGCTTAAGGGCAGCGGCGTTATCCTACAATGAGCAGTTCTTC
TRBV27	.	TRBD1	TRBJ1-1	18	CASSLYGGQGLKNTEAFF	TGTGCCAGCAGTTTATACGGTGGACAGGGGTTAAAAAACACTGAAGCTTTCTTT
TRBV2	.	TRBD1	TRBJ1-4	15	CASRQGQGVNEKLFF	TGTGCCAGCAGACAGGGACAGGGGGTTAATGAAAAACTGTTTTTT
TRBV19	.	TRBD2	TRBJ2-1	18	CASTTPAGGPERYNEQFF	TGTGCCAGTACCACCCCGGCGGGGGGGCCTGAACGCTACAATGAGCAGTTCTTC
TRBV7-3	.	.	TRBJ2-3	13	CASSSQGPDTQYF	TGTGCCAGCAGCTCCCAGGGCCCAGATACGCAGTATTTT
TRBV4-1	.	TRBD2	TRBJ2-7	14	CASSRLAGAYEQYF	TGCGCCAGCAGCCGACTAGCGGGGGCCTACGAGCAGTACTTC
TRBV13	.	TRBD1	TRBJ1-6	16	CASRHNTGGDNSPLHF	TGTGCCAGCAGACATAACACAGGGGGTGATAATTCACCCCTCCACTTT
TRBV4-2	few	.	TRBJ2-2	14	CASSHQGRPGELFF	TGTGCCAGCAGCCACCAGGGTCGGCCCGGGGAGCTGTTTTTT
TRBV5-1	.	TRBD2	TRBJ2-1	14	CASAREGAYNEQFF	TGCGCCAGCGCTAGGGAGGGCGCGTACAATGAGCAGTTCTTC
TRBV5-6	medium-sized	.	TRBJ1-1	13	CASSLGHREEAFF	TGTGCCAGCAGCTTAGGACACCGAGAGGAAGCTTTCTTT
TRBV6-5	.	.	TRBJ1-6	14	CASKTQGSYSPLHF	TGTGCCAGCAAAACACAGGGATCGTATTCACCCCTCCACTTT
TRBV2	once	TRBD1	TRBJ1-2	14	CASSVGTGGYGYTF	TGTGCCAGCAGTGTGGGGACAGGGGGCTATGGCTACACCTTC
TRBV7-3	.	TRBD1	TRBJ2-3	15	CASSPGTVSTDTQYF	TGTGCCAGCAGCCCCGGGACAGTTAGCACAGATACGCAGTATTTT
TRBV7-9	.	.	TRBJ2-7	15	CASSEGTSGLYGQYF	TGTGCCAGCAGCGAGGGGACATCGGGCCTATACGGGCAGTACTTC
TRBV15	.	.	TRBJ2-5	14	CATSRQGMRETQYF	TGTGCCACCAGCAGACAGGGAATGAGAGAGACCCAGTACTTC
TRBV10-2	.	.	TRBJ2-3	18	CASSGLTGDSGTTDTQYF	TGCGCCAGCAGTGGCCTTACAGGGGATAGCGGCACCACAGATACGCAGTATTTT
TRBV11-2	.	.	TRBJ2-1	15	CASSGGGPTYNEQFF	TGTGCCAGCAGCGGCGGGGGCCCTACCTACAATGAGCAGTTCTTC
TRBV27	.	TRBD2	TRBJ2-7	15	CASSFQRELVGEQYF	TGTGCCAGCAGTTTCCAGCGGGAGCTTGTCGGCGAGCAGTACTTC
TRBV19	.	.	TRBJ1-2	15	CASSNAQDINYGYTF	TGTGCCAGTAGTAACGCGCAAGACATTAACTATGGCTACACCTTC
TRBV9	.	TRBD2	TRBJ2-2	17	CASSPYTRRGGAGELFF	TGTGCCAGCAGTCCCTATACGAGGCGGGGGGGCGCCGGGGAGCTGTTTTTT
TRBV16	once	TRBD1	TRBJ2-7	14	CASRTGQGGYEQYF	TGTGCCAGCAGGACGGGACAGGGGGGATACGAGCAGTACTTC